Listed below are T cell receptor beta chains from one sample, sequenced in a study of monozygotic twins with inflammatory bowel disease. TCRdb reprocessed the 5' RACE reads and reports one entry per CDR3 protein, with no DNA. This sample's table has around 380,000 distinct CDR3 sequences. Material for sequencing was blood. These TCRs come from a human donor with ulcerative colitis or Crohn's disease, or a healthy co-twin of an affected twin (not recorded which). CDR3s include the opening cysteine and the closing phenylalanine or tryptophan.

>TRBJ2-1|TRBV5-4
CASRNRDRLNEQFF
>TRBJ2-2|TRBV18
CASSLDSGELFF
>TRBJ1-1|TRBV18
CASSRDRSTEAFF
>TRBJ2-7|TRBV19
CASSISRVSYEQYF
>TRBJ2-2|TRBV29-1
CSVDGPSGNTGELFF
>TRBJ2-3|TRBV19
CASSRVAGSDTQYF
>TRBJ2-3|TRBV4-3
CASSQEGLAGGSTDTQYF
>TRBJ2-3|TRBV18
CASSPQQGTDTQYF
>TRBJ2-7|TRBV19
CASKDSGTGYEQYF
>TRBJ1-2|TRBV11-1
CASSLANTMLGRVVHGYTF
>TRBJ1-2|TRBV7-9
CASSGSHGRGNYYGYTF